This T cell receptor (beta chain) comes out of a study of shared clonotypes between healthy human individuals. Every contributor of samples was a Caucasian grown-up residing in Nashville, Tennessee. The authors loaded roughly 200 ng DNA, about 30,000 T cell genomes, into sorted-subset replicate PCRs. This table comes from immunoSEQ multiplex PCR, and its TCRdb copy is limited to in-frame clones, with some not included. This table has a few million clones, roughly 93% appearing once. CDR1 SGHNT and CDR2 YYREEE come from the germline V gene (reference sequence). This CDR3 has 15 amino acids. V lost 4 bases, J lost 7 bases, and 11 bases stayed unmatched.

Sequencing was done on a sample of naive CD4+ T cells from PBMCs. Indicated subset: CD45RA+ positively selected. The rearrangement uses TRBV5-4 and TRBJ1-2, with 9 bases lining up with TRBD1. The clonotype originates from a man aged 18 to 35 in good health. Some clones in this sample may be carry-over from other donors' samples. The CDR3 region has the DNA TGTGCCAGCAGCCCAGAATGGACAGGGGATTCTGGCTACACCTTC. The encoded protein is CASSPEWTGDSGYTF. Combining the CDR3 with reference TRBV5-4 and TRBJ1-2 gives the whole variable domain ETGVTQSPTHLIKTRGQQVTLRCSSQSGHNTVSWYQQALGQGPQFIFQYYREEENGRGNFPPRFSGLQFPNYSSELNVNALELDDSALYLCASSPEWTGDSGYTFGSGTRLTVV.